Below are 27 T cell receptor beta chains sequenced from a single sample in a study of cytomegalovirus exposure and HLA in healthy donors. The PCR employed 60 Vbeta primers together with 13 Jbeta primers. The data were produced by immunoSEQ multiplex PCR, yet TCRdb's version contains in-frame clones alone and is incomplete. The data hold around 160,000 clones, with roughly three quarters observed a single time. Sequenced material: PBMCs. The receptors come from a woman between 40 and 50 years old in good health and CMV-seropositive.

The V and J genes are TRBV30 and TRBJ2-3; TRBD2 matches at 8 bases. The ends lost 7 bases at V and 4 bases at J; junction bases unmatched: 10. The CDR3 runs 14 residues. In germline, CDR1 is GTSNPN, CDR2 SVGIG (reference sequence). CDR3 DNA sequence: TGTGCCTTCCAGCGGGAGTTATTCGCAGATACGCAGTATTTT. It is translated as CAFQRELFADTQYF.

This clone has only a few counts. The chain joins TRBV4-2 to TRBJ1-5; D remains ambiguous. The CDR3 extends over 16 amino acids. Germline V lookup: CDR1 LGHNA, CDR2 YNFKEQ. V was clipped by 1 base and J by 1 base, with 11 bases between them. The CDR3 protein is CASSQVLVVSNQPQHF. CDR3 nucleotide sequence: TGTGCCAGCAGCCAAGTTTTAGTAGTAAGCAATCAGCCCCAGCATTTT.

The V gene is TRBV10-3, the J gene TRBJ1-5, with D possibly being TRBD1 (5 bases). With 6 bases removed from V and 0 bases from J, the gap between germline ends came to 12 bases. Germline V gene data show CDR1 as ENHRY and CDR2 as SYGVKD. The CDR3 runs to 15 residues. The CDR3 here is CAIRGDLNSNQPQHF. CDR3 in DNA: TGTGCCATCAGGGGGGACTTAAATAGCAATCAGCCCCAGCATTTT.

The genes are TRBV10-3 and TRBJ1-1; 7 bases agree with TRBD1. CDR1 is ENHRY and CDR2 is SYGVKD in the germline V gene. CDR3 length equals 13 residues. V dropped 10 bases and J dropped 5; count of bases not matched to a gene: 10. The CDR3 nucleotides read TGTGCCACTTCCCAGGGGGGAGTAACTGAAGCTTTCTTT. Protein sequence: CATSQGGVTEAFF.

V usage is TRBV5-4 and J usage is TRBJ2-2, with D unresolved. The V gene's germline CDR1 is SGHNT and CDR2 YYREEE (reference sequence). V lost 5 bases, J lost 6 bases, and 5 bases lay in between. The CDR3 spans 11 residues. CDR3: CASRHSGELFF. CDR3 in DNA: TGTGCCAGCAGGCACTCCGGGGAGCTGTTTTTT. Supplemented by reference TRBV5-4 and TRBJ2-2, the full variable domain reads ETGVTQSPTHLIKTRGQQVTLRCSSQSGHNTVSWYQQALGQGPQFIFQYYREEENGRGNFPPRFSGLQFPNYSSELNVNALELDDSALYLCASRHSGELFFGEGSRLTVL.

CDR3 nucleotides: TGTGCCAGCTCACCAGCGGGGCAGGCCCTCACTAATGAAAAACTGTTTTTT. Its translation is CASSPAGQALTNEKLFF. V and J are TRBV18 and TRBJ1-4; D is possibly TRBD1 (5 bases). The germline V gene encodes CDR1 KGHSH and CDR2 LQKENI. The CDR3 totals 17 residues. V was shortened by 2 bases and J by 2 bases, with 15 bases between the two germline ends.

The V call is TRBV5-4, the J call TRBJ2-2, with TRBD2 as a possible D gene (5 bases). CDR3 size: 12 residues. Trimming took off 6 bases at V and 6 bases at J, with 9 bases between the two ends. Germline V CDR1 and CDR2: SGHNT, YYREEE (reference sequence). For the CDR3, the DNA is TGTGCCAGCAACTGGACTGCCGGGGAGCTGTTTTTT. Residues: CASNWTAGELFF.

This clone has a handful of counts. The CDR3 nucleotides are TGTGCCAGCAGCTTGGCGCTAGCGGGGACCGGGGAGCTGTTTTTT. This encodes CASSLALAGTGELFF. The rearrangement links TRBV5-4 to TRBJ2-2, with TRBD2 matching 9 bases. Trimming removed 0 bases from V and 5 bases from J; junction bases left unmatched: 2. Germline CDR1 reads SGHNT; CDR2 reads YYREEE (reference sequence). The CDR3 loop spans 15 amino acids.

This chain links TRBV28 with TRBJ1-2, with TRBD1 as a possible D gene (5 bases). Trimming removed 1 base from V and 5 bases from J, with 14 bases in between. Germline-derived CDR1 and CDR2 are MDHEN and SYDVKM. This CDR3 contains 15 residues. The CDR3 region is CASSLSAAGGYGYTF. Written as DNA, the CDR3 is TGTGCCAGCAGTTTATCGGCGGCCGGGGGATATGGCTACACCTTC.

This chain links TRBV27 with TRBJ1-1; TRBD1 agrees at 9 bases. The CDR3 consists of 18 residues. Germline CDR1 is MNHEY and CDR2 is SMNVEV (reference sequence). J gave up 11 bases and V 4 bases, and 23 bases lay outside the gene matches. The CDR3 sequence is CASSSLRDREPKPTAAFF. Written as DNA, the CDR3 is TGTGCCAGCAGTTCCCTCCGGGACAGGGAACCAAAGCCAACTGCCGCTTTCTTT.

V gene TRBV5-1 combines with J gene TRBJ2-7; 14 bases are a match to TRBD2. V dropped 4 bases and J dropped 2; count of bases not matched to a gene: 5. CDR3 length equals 16 residues. Germline CDR1 reads SGHRS; CDR2 reads YFSETQ. This chain's CDR3 is CASSPGLAGGTYEQYF. The CDR3 bases are TGCGCCAGCAGCCCCGGACTAGCGGGGGGCACCTACGAGCAGTACTTC.

The gene calls are TRBV9 and TRBJ2-1; TRBD2 aligns across 13 bases. CDR3 length: 15 amino acids. Germline V gene sequence: CDR1 SGDLS, CDR2 YYNGEE. The J segment lost 9 bases and the V segment lost 0 bases, leaving 3 bases of the junction unmatched. In DNA, the CDR3 is TGTGCCAGCAGCGTAGAGGGACTAGCGGGGAGTGAGCAGTTCTTC. This translates into CASSVEGLAGSEQFF.

This clone was observed a handful of times. The rearrangement uses TRBV2 and TRBJ2-7; 9 nucleotides agree with TRBD1. Germline lookup yields CDR1 SNHLY and CDR2 FYNNEI. The CDR3 covers 14 residues. J gave up 6 bases and V 3 bases, and 6 bases lay outside the gene matches. CDR3: CASSDGTGLGEQYF. The CDR3 DNA reads as TGTGCCAGCAGTGATGGGACAGGGCTAGGCGAGCAGTACTTC.

The count of this clone is one. V is TRBV7-9 and J is TRBJ1-5; perhaps TRBD1 as D (5 bases). There are 14 residues in the CDR3. From germline, CDR1 is SEHNR and CDR2 FQNEAQ (reference sequence). The V gene lost 5 bases and the J gene lost 3 bases, with 11 bases spanning the gap. The CDR3 reads CASSPTDDNQPQHF. The CDR3 nucleotides are TGTGCCAGCAGCCCGACAGATGACAATCAGCCCCAGCATTTT.

This clone showed up just once. The J gene is TRBJ1-5, the V gene TRBV19, with D uncertain. The CDR3 is 13 amino acids. The V gene lost 7 bases and the J gene lost 6 bases, with 13 bases spanning the gap. Per germline, CDR1 LNHDA and CDR2 SQIVND (reference sequence). Here the CDR3 reads CASNGPPGQPQHF. DNA for the CDR3: TGTGCCAGTAATGGGCCCCCAGGTCAGCCCCAGCATTTT.

This clone was counted once. V is TRBV6-6 and J is TRBJ1-2; no reliable D call. Germline values: CDR1 MNHNY, CDR2 SVGAGI (reference sequence). The CDR3 spans 12 residues. V was clipped by 7 bases and J by 2 bases, with 8 bases between them. The CDR3 nucleotides read TGTGCCAGCAAATCAGCGAACTATGGCTACACCTTC. Protein: CASKSANYGYTF.

This clone occurred once. This chain uses TRBV10-3 with TRBJ2-1, with 7 bases that match TRBD2. Germline V gene sequence: CDR1 ENHRY, CDR2 SYGVKD. The CDR3 runs 13 residues. The V gene end was trimmed by 4 bases and the J gene end by 5 bases; junction bases not matched to a gene: 2. The CDR3 region is CAISGLADNEQFF. The CDR3 DNA follows: TGTGCCATCAGTGGACTAGCCGACAATGAGCAGTTCTTC.

The count of this clone is one. The chain uses TRBV9 and TRBJ2-3; no clear D gene. Trimming left V 5 bases short and J 2 bases short, with 12 bases between. This CDR3 has 14 residues. CDR1 is SGDLS and CDR2 is YYNGEE in the germline V gene. CDR3 sequence: CASSPPGFTDTQYF. The CDR3 DNA reads as TGTGCCAGCAGTCCCCCCGGGTTCACAGATACGCAGTATTTT.

CDR3 nucleotides: TGTGCCAGCAGCCTCGGACAGGGCCTAGGGGCTTTCTTT. Amino acid sequence: CASSLGQGLGAFF. The chain uses TRBV5-6 and TRBJ1-1; 8 bases are shared with TRBD1. CDR3 size: 13 residues. V dropped 4 bases and J dropped 11; count of bases not matched to a gene: 10. Germline-derived CDR1 and CDR2 are SGHDT and YYEEEE. Together with reference TRBV5-6 and TRBJ1-1, the CDR3 gives the full variable domain: DAGVTQSPTHLIKTRGQQVTLRCSPKSGHDTVSWYQQALGQGPQFIFQYYEEEERQRGNFPDRFSGHQFPNYSSELNVNALLLGDSALYLCASSLGQGLGAFFGQGTRLTVV.

This chain uses TRBV12-5 with TRBJ2-7, with D uncertain. Germline V gives CDR1 LGHNT, CDR2 FRNRAP. V lost 5 bases, J lost 7 bases, and 15 bases lay in between. The length of the CDR3 is 13 residues. The CDR3 here is CASGMTRSEEQYF. The CDR3 DNA follows: TGTGCTAGTGGTATGACAAGGTCAGAAGAGCAGTACTTC.

J is TRBJ2-3 and V is TRBV9; a possible D gene is TRBD1 (7 bases). The germline V gene has CDR1 SGDLS and CDR2 YYNGEE. This CDR3 contains 16 residues. The V end was cut by 4 bases, the J end by 5 bases, with 20 bases between. CDR3 residues: CASSTQGRDERDTQYF. For the CDR3, the DNA is TGTGCCAGCAGCACACAGGGGCGGGATGAAAGAGATACGCAGTATTTT.

The chain joins TRBV6-1 to TRBJ2-2, with 10 bases matching TRBD2. The germline gives CDR1 MNHNS, CDR2 SASEGT. This CDR3 comprises 14 residues. V was pared by 8 bases and J by 5 bases, with 5 bases of the junction left unmatched. CDR3 sequence reads: CASLSGGRTGELFF. The CDR3 bases are TGTGCCAGCCTTAGCGGGGGGCGTACCGGGGAGCTGTTTTTT.

This clone was seen once. The chain employs TRBV19 and TRBJ2-3, with D possibly matching TRBD1 (6 bases). V lost 4 bases, J lost 4 bases, and 9 bases lay in between. This CDR3 contains 13 residues. CDR1 is LNHDA and CDR2 is SQIVND in the germline V gene (reference sequence). The CDR3 nucleotides are TGTGCCAGTAGTACCTACAGGGCAGATACGCAGTATTTT. It encodes CASSTYRADTQYF.

V usage is TRBV2 and J usage is TRBJ2-5; a weak D match, TRBD1 (5 bases). The CDR3 length is 13 residues. Germline values: CDR1 SNHLY, CDR2 FYNNEI. V lost 8 bases and J lost 1, with 11 bases in between. The CDR3, as DNA: TGTGCCAGCCTAGGACATAGCCAAGAGACCCAGTACTTC. Amino acids: CASLGHSQETQYF.

The CDR3 DNA follows: TGTGCCAGCAGGCTGTCGGGTGGCAATGAGCAGTTCTTC. Its protein product is CASRLSGGNEQFF. V and J are TRBV27 and TRBJ2-1; D gene ambiguous. The V gene lost 6 bases and the J gene lost 6 bases, with 12 bases spanning the gap. Per the germline V gene, CDR1 is MNHEY and CDR2 is SMNVEV (reference sequence). CDR3 length: 13 amino acids.

The chain couples TRBV27 to TRBJ2-7; D is unclear. The CDR3 contains 12 residues. The germline V and J ends were trimmed by 6 bases and 5 bases, with 11 bases remaining between them. Germline CDR1 MNHEY, CDR2 SMNVEV (reference sequence). CDR3 nucleotides: TGTGCCAGCAGAACATGGCCCGACGAGCAGTACTTC. Its translation: CASRTWPDEQYF.

The genes are TRBV27 and TRBJ1-6; tentative D call: TRBD1 (5 bases). The CDR3 is made up of 14 amino acids. CDR1 and CDR2 (germline): MNHEY, SMNVEV (reference sequence). Trimming removed 6 bases from V and 6 bases from J, with 12 bases in between. CDR3 coding DNA: TGTGCCAGCAGGGGGGGGGTTCCTAATTCACCCCTCCACTTT. It is translated as CASRGGVPNSPLHF.